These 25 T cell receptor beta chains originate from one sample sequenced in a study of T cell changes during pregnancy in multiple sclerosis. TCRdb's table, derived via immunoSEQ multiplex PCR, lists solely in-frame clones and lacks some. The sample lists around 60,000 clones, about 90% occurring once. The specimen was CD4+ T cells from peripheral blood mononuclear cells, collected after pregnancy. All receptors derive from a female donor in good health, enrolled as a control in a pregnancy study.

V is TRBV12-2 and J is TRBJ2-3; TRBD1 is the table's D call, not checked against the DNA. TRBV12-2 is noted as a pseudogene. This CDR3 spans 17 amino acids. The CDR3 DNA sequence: TGTGCAAGTCGCATTACTTTGGACAGGGGCAAAACAGATACGCAGTATTTT. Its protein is CASRITLDRGKTDTQYF.

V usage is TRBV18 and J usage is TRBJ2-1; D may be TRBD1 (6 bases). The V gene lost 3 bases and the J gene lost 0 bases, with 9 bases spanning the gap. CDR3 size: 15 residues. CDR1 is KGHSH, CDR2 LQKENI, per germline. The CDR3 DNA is TGTGCCAGCTCACCCGGGACACTCTCCTACAATGAGCAGTTCTTC. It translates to CASSPGTLSYNEQFF. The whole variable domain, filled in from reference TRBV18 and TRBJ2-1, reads NAGVMQNPRHLVRRRGQEARLRCSPMKGHSHVYWYRQLPEEGLKFMVYLQKENIIDESGMPKERFSAEFPKEGPSILRIQQVVRGDSAAYFCASSPGTLSYNEQFFGPGTRLTVL.

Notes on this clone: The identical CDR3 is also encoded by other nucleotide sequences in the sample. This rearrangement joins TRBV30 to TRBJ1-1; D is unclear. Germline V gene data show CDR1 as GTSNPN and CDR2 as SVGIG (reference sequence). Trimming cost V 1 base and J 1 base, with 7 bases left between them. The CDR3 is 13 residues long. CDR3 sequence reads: CAWSATGNTEAFF. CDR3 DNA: TGTGCCTGGAGTGCCACGGGGAACACTGAAGCTTTCTTT.

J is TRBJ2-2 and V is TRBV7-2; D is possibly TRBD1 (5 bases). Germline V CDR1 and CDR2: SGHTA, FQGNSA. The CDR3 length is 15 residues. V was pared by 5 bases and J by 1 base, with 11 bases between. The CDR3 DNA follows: TGTGCCAGCAGCCCAGCCGGACAGAACACCGGGGAGCTGTTTTTT. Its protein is CASSPAGQNTGELFF.

The CDR3 sequence: CASSVGSAGTAAFF. Here the CDR3 DNA reads TGTGCCAGCAGCGTAGGTAGTGCGGGGACAGCAGCTTTCTTT. The gene calls are TRBV9 and TRBJ1-1; 7 bases match TRBD1. Per the germline V gene, CDR1 is SGDLS and CDR2 is YYNGEE. V was pared by 0 bases and J by 10 bases, with 9 bases of the junction left unmatched. This CDR3 spans 14 amino acids.

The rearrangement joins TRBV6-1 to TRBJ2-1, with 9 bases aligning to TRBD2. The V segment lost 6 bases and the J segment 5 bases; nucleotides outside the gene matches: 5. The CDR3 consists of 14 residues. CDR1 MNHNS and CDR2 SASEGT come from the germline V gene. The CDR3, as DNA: TGTGCCAGCAGCAGGCGGGGGGGACACAATGAGCAGTTCTTC. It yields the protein CASSRRGGHNEQFF.

The CDR3 sequence is CASSLTAYNEQFF. The DNA for the CDR3 is TGCGCCAGCAGCTTGACGGCCTACAATGAGCAGTTCTTC. V usage is TRBV5-1 and J usage is TRBJ2-1; D not resolved. The CDR3 totals 13 residues. Trimming took 1 base from V and 2 from J, leaving 4 bases between them. Germline-derived CDR1 and CDR2 are SGHRS and YFSETQ.

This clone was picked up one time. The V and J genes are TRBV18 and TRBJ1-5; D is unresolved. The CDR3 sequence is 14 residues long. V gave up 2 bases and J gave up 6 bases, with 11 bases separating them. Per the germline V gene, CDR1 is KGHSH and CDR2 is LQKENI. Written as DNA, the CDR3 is TGTGCCAGCTCACCAAATCAAATCATTCAGCCCCAGCATTTT. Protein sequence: CASSPNQIIQPQHF.

The CDR3 reads CASSLSRGFDEQYF. In DNA, the CDR3 is TGTGCCAGCAGTTTATCCCGAGGGTTCGACGAGCAGTACTTC. The chain is built from TRBV27 and TRBJ2-7, with D perhaps TRBD2 (5 bases). The ends were cut back, 0 bases at V and 5 bases at J, with 11 bases in the middle. Germline V gene lookup returns CDR1 MNHEY and CDR2 SMNVEV (reference sequence). This CDR3 comprises 14 residues.

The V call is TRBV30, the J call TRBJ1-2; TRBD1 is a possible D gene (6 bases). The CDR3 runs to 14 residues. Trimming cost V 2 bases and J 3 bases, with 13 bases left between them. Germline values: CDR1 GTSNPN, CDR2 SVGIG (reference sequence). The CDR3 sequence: CAWSYRVVDYGYTF. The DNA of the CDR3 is TGTGCCTGGAGTTACAGGGTAGTGGACTATGGCTACACCTTC.

The DNA for the CDR3 is TGTGCCAGTACCCCAGCGGGCTCTGGAAACACCATATATTTT. Translation gives CASTPAGSGNTIYF. The V call is TRBV19, the J call TRBJ1-3; D gene uncertain. V lost 7 bases, J lost 0 bases, and 10 bases lay in between. CDR1 and CDR2 (germline): LNHDA, SQIVND (reference sequence). This CDR3 spans 14 amino acids.

In DNA, the CDR3 is TGTGCCAGCAGGGGGACTAGCTTCTCCGAGCAGTACTTC. This sequence encodes CASRGTSFSEQYF. The rearrangement joins TRBV28 to TRBJ2-7; 9 bases line up with TRBD2. Germline V gene sequence: CDR1 MDHEN, CDR2 SYDVKM. J lost 6 bases, V lost 6 bases, and 6 bases had no gene match. There are 13 residues in the CDR3.

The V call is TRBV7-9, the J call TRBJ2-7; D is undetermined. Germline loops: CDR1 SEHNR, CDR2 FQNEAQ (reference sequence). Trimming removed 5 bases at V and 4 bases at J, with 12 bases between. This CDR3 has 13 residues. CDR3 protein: CASSPTGAYEQYF. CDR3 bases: TGTGCCAGCAGCCCGACCGGAGCGTACGAGCAGTACTTC.

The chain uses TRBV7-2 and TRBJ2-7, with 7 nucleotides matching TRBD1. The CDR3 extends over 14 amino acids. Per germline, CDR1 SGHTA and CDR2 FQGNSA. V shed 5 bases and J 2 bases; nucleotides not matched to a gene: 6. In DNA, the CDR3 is TGTGCCAGCAGCCCCTCCGGGACAGCCTACGAGCAGTACTTC. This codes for CASSPSGTAYEQYF.

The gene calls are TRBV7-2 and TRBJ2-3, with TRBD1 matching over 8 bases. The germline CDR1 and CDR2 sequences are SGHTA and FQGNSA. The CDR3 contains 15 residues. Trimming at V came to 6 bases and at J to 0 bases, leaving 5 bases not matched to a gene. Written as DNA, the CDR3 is TGTGCCAGCAGTACGACAGGGGTTAGCACAGATACGCAGTATTTT. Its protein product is CASSTTGVSTDTQYF.

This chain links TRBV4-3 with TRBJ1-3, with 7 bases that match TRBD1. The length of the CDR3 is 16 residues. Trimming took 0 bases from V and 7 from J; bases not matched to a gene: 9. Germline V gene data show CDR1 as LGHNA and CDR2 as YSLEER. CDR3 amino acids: CASSQDFGQGVNTIYF. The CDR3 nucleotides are TGCGCCAGCAGCCAAGATTTTGGCCAGGGGGTGAACACCATATATTTT.

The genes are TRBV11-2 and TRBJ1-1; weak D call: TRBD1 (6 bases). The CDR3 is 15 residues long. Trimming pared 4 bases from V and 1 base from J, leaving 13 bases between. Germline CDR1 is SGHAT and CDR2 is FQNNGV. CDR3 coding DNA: TGTGCCAGCAGCTCCTACAGGGTCGCGAACACTGAAGCTTTCTTT. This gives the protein CASSSYRVANTEAFF.

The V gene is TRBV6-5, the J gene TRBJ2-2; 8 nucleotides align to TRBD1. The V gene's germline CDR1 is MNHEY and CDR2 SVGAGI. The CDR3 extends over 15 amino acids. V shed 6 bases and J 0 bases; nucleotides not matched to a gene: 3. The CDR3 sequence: CASRPGGSNTGELFF. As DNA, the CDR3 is TGTGCCAGCAGGCCAGGGGGCTCGAACACCGGGGAGCTGTTTTTT.

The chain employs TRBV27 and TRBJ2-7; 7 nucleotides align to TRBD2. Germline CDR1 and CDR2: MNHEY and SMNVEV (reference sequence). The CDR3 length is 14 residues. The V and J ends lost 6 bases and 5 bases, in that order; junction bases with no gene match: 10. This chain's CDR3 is CASRVQRGVNEQYF. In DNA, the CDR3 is TGTGCCAGCAGGGTCCAGCGGGGCGTCAACGAGCAGTACTTC.

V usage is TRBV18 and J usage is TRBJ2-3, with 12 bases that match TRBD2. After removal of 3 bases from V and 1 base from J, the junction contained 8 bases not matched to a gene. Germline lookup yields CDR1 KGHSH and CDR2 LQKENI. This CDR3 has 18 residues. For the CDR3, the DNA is TGTGCCAGCTCACCTGGACTAGCGGGGACAATCGGCACAGATACGCAGTATTTT. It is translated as CASSPGLAGTIGTDTQYF.

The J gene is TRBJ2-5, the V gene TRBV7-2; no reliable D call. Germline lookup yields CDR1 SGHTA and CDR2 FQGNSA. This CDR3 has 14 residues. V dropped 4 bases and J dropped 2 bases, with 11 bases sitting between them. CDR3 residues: CASSSHRAQETQYF. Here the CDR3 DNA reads TGTGCCAGCAGCTCGCACAGAGCTCAAGAGACCCAGTACTTC.

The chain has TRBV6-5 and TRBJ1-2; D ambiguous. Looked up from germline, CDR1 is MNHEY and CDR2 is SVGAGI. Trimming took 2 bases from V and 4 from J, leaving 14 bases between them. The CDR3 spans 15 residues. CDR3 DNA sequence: TGTGCCAGCAGTTACGGAGGCAAAGCGGCCTATGGCTACACCTTC. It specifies CASSYGGKAAYGYTF.

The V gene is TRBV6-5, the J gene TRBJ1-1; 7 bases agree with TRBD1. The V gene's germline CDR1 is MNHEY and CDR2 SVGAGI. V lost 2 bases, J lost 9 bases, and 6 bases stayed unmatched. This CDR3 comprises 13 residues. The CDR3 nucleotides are TGTGCCAGCAGTTACCGGGGACAGATCCAAGCTTTCTTT. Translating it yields CASSYRGQIQAFF.

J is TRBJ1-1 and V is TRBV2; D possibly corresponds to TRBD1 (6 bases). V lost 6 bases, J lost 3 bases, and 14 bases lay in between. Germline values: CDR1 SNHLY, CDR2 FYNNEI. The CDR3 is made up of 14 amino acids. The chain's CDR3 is CASSQTGWDTEAFF. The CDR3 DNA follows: TGTGCCAGCAGCCAAACAGGGTGGGACACTGAAGCTTTCTTT.

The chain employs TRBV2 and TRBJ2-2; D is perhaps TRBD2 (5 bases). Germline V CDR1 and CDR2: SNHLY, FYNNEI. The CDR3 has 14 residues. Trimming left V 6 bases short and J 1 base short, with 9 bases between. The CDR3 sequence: CASRALENTGELFF. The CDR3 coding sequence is TGTGCCAGCAGAGCACTAGAGAACACCGGGGAGCTGTTTTTT.